These T cell receptor beta chains were read from a single sample in a study of blood T cell repertoires in COVID-19. TCRdb keeps only in-frame clones here, not all; method: immunoSEQ multiplex PCR. The sample includes roughly 250,000 clones, approximately 87% of them seen just once. Material for sequencing was peripheral blood. These receptors all stem from a woman younger than 45 with COVID-19, enrolled during active disease. Both conserved end residues are part of each CDR3. The D gene is left open where the match is weak.

d_call: TRBD1; v_call: TRBV12-5; cdr3_aa: CASGPGTGGLYQETQYF
d_call: NA; v_call: TRBV15; cdr3_aa: CATSRPRDEQFF
d_call: TRBD1; v_call: TRBV6-4; cdr3_aa: CASSETGYGDPSWINYGYTF
d_call: NA; v_call: TRBV7-9; cdr3_aa: CASSGAPGGQETQYF
d_call: TRBD1; v_call: TRBV28; cdr3_aa: CASRPGDRVNQPQHF
d_call: NA; v_call: TRBV4-1; cdr3_aa: CASSRSTGGSANGYTF
d_call: NA; v_call: TRBV19; cdr3_aa: CASSLDGQLRSGELFF
d_call: TRBD2; v_call: TRBV24-1; cdr3_aa: CATAGSSGGDETQYF
d_call: TRBD2; v_call: TRBV10-3; cdr3_aa: CAISGGLIGSGGARNEQFF
d_call: TRBD2; v_call: TRBV24-1; cdr3_aa: CATSDPGLAGGPGETQYF
d_call: NA; v_call: TRBV5-4; cdr3_aa: CASSRREGGFDGYTF
d_call: TRBD1; v_call: TRBV19; cdr3_aa: CASSRQGAQPQHF
d_call: TRBD1; v_call: TRBV7-8; cdr3_aa: CASSFLRQGALDYEQYF
d_call: TRBD2; v_call: TRBV7-9; cdr3_aa: CASSLYGLAGEDNEQFF
d_call: NA; v_call: TRBV2; cdr3_aa: CASTYRDTPTRNEQFF
d_call: NA; v_call: TRBV11-2; cdr3_aa: CASRPTDALYGYTF
d_call: NA; v_call: TRBV5-6; cdr3_aa: CASSPGVRGRTTDTQYF
d_call: NA; v_call: TRBV5-5; cdr3_aa: CASSPSGQTYSNQPQHF
d_call: TRBD2; v_call: TRBV5-1; cdr3_aa: CASSLARLAGGPGTGELFF
d_call: NA; v_call: TRBV7-9; cdr3_aa: CASSSFGDLDF
d_call: NA; v_call: TRBV5-6; cdr3_aa: CASSLFTGVGYTF
d_call: TRBD1; v_call: TRBV7-6; cdr3_aa: CASSDPGQDSGNTIYF
d_call: NA; v_call: TRBV19; cdr3_aa: CASSARTARDNYGYTF
d_call: NA; v_call: TRBV19; cdr3_aa: CASSIMGQGSYEQYF
d_call: TRBD1; v_call: TRBV29-1; cdr3_aa: CSVVPTGAGNTIYF
d_call: NA; v_call: TRBV5-1; cdr3_aa: CASSSPSDISYEQYF
d_call: NA; v_call: TRBV12-3/TRBV12-4; cdr3_aa: CASSLGLHQPQHF
d_call: TRBD2; v_call: TRBV5-4; cdr3_aa: CASRFGLAGGQGTGELFF
d_call: NA; v_call: TRBV11-2; cdr3_aa: CASSPRTTTDTQYF
d_call: NA; v_call: TRBV3-1/TRBV3-2; cdr3_aa: CASSRTGNQPQHF